These 21 T cell receptor beta chains were sequenced from one sample in a study of blood T cell repertoires in COVID-19. Assay: immunoSEQ multiplex PCR; the TCRdb copy retains only in-frame clones and omits some. The sample lists some 330,000 clones, roughly nine tenths seen once, with approximately 17% in the top ten. Sequencing input: PBMCs or T cells enriched from blood (not recorded which). The receptors come from a woman between 25 and 40 years old who had recovered from COVID-19.

The chain combines TRBV7-2 with TRBJ2-2; D possibly corresponds to TRBD2 (6 bases). The ends were cut back, 0 bases at V and 6 bases at J, with 17 bases in the middle. The CDR3 is made up of 17 amino acids. The germline gives CDR1 SGHTA, CDR2 FQGNSA. As DNA, the CDR3 is TGTGCCAGCAGCTTAGCGGGAGGAACCCTTTTTCCCGGGGAGCTGTTTTTT. Translation gives CASSLAGGTLFPGELFF.

V and J are TRBV11-2 and TRBJ2-7; TRBD1 agrees at 7 bases. The germline CDR1 and CDR2 sequences are SGHAT and FQNNGV. V was clipped by 2 bases and J by 0 bases; unmatched bases: 7. This CDR3 is built from 16 residues. CDR3 sequence: CASSLPGQSVSYEQYF. The CDR3 DNA is TGTGCCAGCAGCTTACCGGGACAGTCCGTCTCCTACGAGCAGTACTTC.

The chain is built from TRBV12-2 and TRBJ2-3; TRBD2, as called in the table, went unchecked against the DNA. TRBV12-2 is a pseudogene locus. The CDR3 length is 19 residues. CDR3 in amino acids: CASRMKSLDSGRPTDTQYF. The CDR3 nucleotides are TGTGCAAGTCGCATGAAATCTCTGGACTCCGGGAGGCCCACAGATACGCAGTATTTT.

The genes are TRBV6-6 and TRBJ2-5, with 14 bases lining up with TRBD2. The CDR3 is 18 residues long. The V gene end was trimmed by 5 bases and the J gene end by 0 bases; junction bases not matched to a gene: 8. CDR1 and CDR2 (germline): MNHNY, SVGAGI (reference sequence). CDR3 sequence (DNA): TGTGCCAGCAGTCAGGGACTAGCGGGGGCTTGGCACCAAGAGACCCAGTACTTC. This codes for CASSQGLAGAWHQETQYF.

The gene calls are TRBV4-1 and TRBJ2-5; D is uncertain. CDR1 and CDR2 from the germline V gene are MGHRA and YSYEKL. V dropped 0 bases and J dropped 3 bases, with 5 bases sitting between them. The CDR3 runs 13 residues. The CDR3 sequence: CASSQEAKETQYF. CDR3 nucleotide sequence: TGCGCCAGCAGCCAAGAGGCCAAAGAGACCCAGTACTTC.

This rearrangement joins TRBV28 to TRBJ2-2; D ambiguous. The CDR3 spans 14 residues. Trimming left V 5 bases short and J 7 bases short, with 14 bases between. Germline V CDR1 and CDR2: MDHEN, SYDVKM. The CDR3 is CASSPGSMVGELFF. CDR3 coding DNA: TGTGCCAGCAGTCCCGGTTCAATGGTCGGGGAGCTGTTTTTT.

J is TRBJ2-7 and V is TRBV5-4, with 9 bases matching TRBD2. Germline V gene lookup returns CDR1 SGHNT and CDR2 YYREEE (reference sequence). This CDR3 region has 15 residues. V lost 1 base, J lost 6 bases, and 8 bases stayed unmatched. DNA for the CDR3: TGTGCCAGCAGCTTGCCAGGACTAGCGTCGCTCGAGCAGTACTTC. Translated: CASSLPGLASLEQYF.

V is TRBV6-5 and J is TRBJ2-7; D ambiguous. The V and J ends lost 6 bases and 2 bases respectively, with 14 bases between them. Looked up from germline, CDR1 is MNHEY and CDR2 is SVGAGI. This CDR3 is 14 amino acids long. The CDR3 bases are TGTGCCAGCAGAGCGCGCGACCGGGCCTACGAGCAGTACTTC. Residues: CASRARDRAYEQYF.

The V call is TRBV7-9, the J call TRBJ2-7; 7 bases are a match to TRBD1. Trimming took 2 bases from V and 6 from J; bases not matched to a gene: 4. CDR3 length: 13 amino acids. The germline V gene encodes CDR1 SEHNR and CDR2 FQNEAQ (reference sequence). CDR3 residues: CASSLIYRGEQYF. The CDR3 bases are TGTGCCAGCAGCTTAATCTACAGGGGCGAGCAGTACTTC.

V gene TRBV28 combines with J gene TRBJ2-7; D possibly corresponds to TRBD1 (6 bases). The CDR3 totals 13 residues. V gave up 8 bases and J gave up 3 bases, with 14 bases separating them. Germline CDR1 is MDHEN and CDR2 is SYDVKM. In nucleotides, the CDR3 is TGTGCCAGCGGCCCGGGACAAAACTACGAGCAGTACTTC. It translates to CASGPGQNYEQYF.

The chain has TRBV4-1 and TRBJ2-7, with TRBD2 matching 11 bases. V was pared by 4 bases and J by 3 bases, with 5 bases of the junction left unmatched. Per the germline V gene, CDR1 is MGHRA and CDR2 is YSYEKL. The CDR3 covers 15 residues. CDR3 sequence (DNA): TGCGCCAGCAGCCCGGGACTAGCGGCTCGCTACGAGCAGTACTTC. Translated, it gives CASSPGLAARYEQYF.

Worth noting for this clone: Other nucleotide sequences from this sample produce the same CDR3. The V call is TRBV18, the J call TRBJ2-1, with D uncertain. Germline assignment: CDR1 KGHSH and CDR2 LQKENI. The CDR3 sequence is 14 residues long. V gave up 3 bases and J gave up 0 bases, with 6 bases separating them. The DNA of the CDR3 is TGTGCCAGCTCACCCCCGAGCTCCTACAATGAGCAGTTCTTC. Translated: CASSPPSSYNEQFF. Full variable domain (outside the CDR3, taken from reference TRBV18 and TRBJ2-1): NAGVMQNPRHLVRRRGQEARLRCSPMKGHSHVYWYRQLPEEGLKFMVYLQKENIIDESGMPKERFSAEFPKEGPSILRIQQVVRGDSAAYFCASSPPSSYNEQFFGPGTRLTVL.

This clone was seen just once. The genes are TRBV28 and TRBJ1-1, with 12 bases identical to TRBD1. Unmatched junction bases numbered 11, after V lost 8 bases and J lost 1 base. The germline gives CDR1 MDHEN, CDR2 SYDVKM. This CDR3 has 17 residues. This CDR3 reads CASGRVGTGGPNTEAFF. The CDR3 region has the DNA TGTGCCAGCGGACGTGTCGGGACAGGGGGCCCGAACACTGAAGCTTTCTTT.

The chain joins TRBV2 to TRBJ1-5; 8 bases are a match to TRBD1. Germline loops: CDR1 SNHLY, CDR2 FYNNEI. CDR3 size: 14 residues. The trim removed 1 base at V and 8 bases at J, leaving 4 bases unmatched. The CDR3 sequence is CASSEGQGIKPQHF. CDR3 in DNA: TGTGCCAGCAGTGAAGGACAGGGGATTAAGCCCCAGCATTTT.

V usage is TRBV11-1 and J usage is TRBJ2-4, with D possibly TRBD1 on 6 matching bases. The CDR3 sequence is 14 residues long. Germline V lookup: CDR1 SGHAT, CDR2 FQDESV (reference sequence). V was trimmed by 5 bases and J by 0 bases, leaving 8 bases between them. The CDR3 DNA sequence: TGTGCCAGCAGCCCACAGGGAGCCAAAAACATTCAGTACTTC. Amino acid sequence: CASSPQGAKNIQYF.

V and J are TRBV20-1 and TRBJ1-4, with D perhaps TRBD1 (6 bases). Per the germline V gene, CDR1 is DFQATT and CDR2 is SNEGSKA (reference sequence). V gave up 4 bases and J gave up 11 bases, with 11 bases separating them. The CDR3 runs to 11 residues. This chain's CDR3 is CSATTGSKLFF. Written as DNA, the CDR3 is TGCAGTGCTACAACAGGGAGCAAACTGTTTTTT.

The rearrangement links TRBV2 to TRBJ1-2; a possible D gene is TRBD1 (6 bases). Trimming cost V 2 bases and J 8 bases, with 15 bases left between them. The germline gives CDR1 SNHLY, CDR2 FYNNEI. The CDR3 totals 14 residues. CDR3 region: CASSEQGRGGGYTF. The CDR3 bases are TGTGCCAGCAGTGAACAAGGCAGGGGAGGGGGCTACACCTTC.

This chain uses TRBV10-3 with TRBJ1-3; D ambiguous. V lost 10 bases to trimming and J lost 4 bases, with 14 bases between them. Germline-derived CDR1 and CDR2 are ENHRY and SYGVKD. The CDR3 extends over 13 amino acids. The CDR3 here is CATEASAGNTIYF. The CDR3 coding sequence is TGTGCCACCGAGGCAAGCGCCGGAAACACCATATATTTT.

The chain joins TRBV7-8 to TRBJ1-5, with TRBD1 matching 9 bases. The trim removed 4 bases at V and 7 bases at J, leaving 8 bases unmatched. CDR3 length: 15 amino acids. Germline V gene sequence: CDR1 SGHVS, CDR2 FQNEAQ. The CDR3 is CASSSYRGRWQPQHF. For the CDR3, the DNA is TGTGCCAGCAGCTCCTACAGGGGGCGCTGGCAGCCCCAGCATTTT.

The V gene is TRBV12-5, the J gene TRBJ2-3; D is perhaps TRBD2 (5 bases). CDR3 length: 12 amino acids. V was shortened by 5 bases and J by 8 bases, with 11 bases between the two germline ends. The germline CDR1 and CDR2 sequences are LGHNT and FRNRAP. The CDR3 bases are TGTGCTAGTGGTCTGGACTCCGGTACGCAGTATTTT. Translated, it gives CASGLDSGTQYF.

This chain links TRBV19 with TRBJ1-1, with TRBD1 matching 7 bases. Germline CDR1 is LNHDA and CDR2 is SQIVND (reference sequence). Germline trimming cut 5 bases from V and 4 bases from J; bases unmatched to any gene: 7. The CDR3 has 14 residues. The CDR3 DNA sequence: TGTGCCAGTAGTTCCAGGGGGATAGTCACTGAAGCTTTCTTT. As protein: CASSSRGIVTEAFF.